This TCR beta chain was observed in a study of glioma-infiltrating T cells after dendritic cell vaccination. Unmatched junction bases numbered 3, after V lost 0 bases and J lost 3 bases. In germline, CDR1 is SGHKS, CDR2 YYEKEE (reference sequence). The CDR3 covers 15 residues. Time point specified: after dendritic cell vaccination, including at tumor progression/relapse. Sequencing was performed with immunoSEQ multiplex PCR; in TCRdb, only in-frame clones are kept and a portion is missing. The data contain 50,000 to 55,000 clones, 89% of them singletons. The V gene is TRBV5-5, the J gene TRBJ1-5; TRBD1 matches at 7 bases. Here the sequenced sample was blood, taken after dendritic cell vaccination. The clonotype comes from a human donor with glioblastoma. CDR3 coding DNA: TGTGCCAGCAGCTTGGTGGGACAGCACAATCAGCCCCAGCATTTT. As protein: CASSLVGQHNQPQHF.